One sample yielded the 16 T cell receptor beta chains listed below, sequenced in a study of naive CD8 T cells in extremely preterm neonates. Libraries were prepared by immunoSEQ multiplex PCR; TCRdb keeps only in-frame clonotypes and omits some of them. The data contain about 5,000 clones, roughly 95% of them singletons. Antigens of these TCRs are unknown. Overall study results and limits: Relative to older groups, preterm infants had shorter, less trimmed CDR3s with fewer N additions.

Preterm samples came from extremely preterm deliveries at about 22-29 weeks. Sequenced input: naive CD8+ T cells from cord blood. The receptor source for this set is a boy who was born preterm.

The CDR3 is CASSLEREGYNEQFF. The DNA of the CDR3 is TGTGCCAGCAGCTTAGAGCGGGAGGGCTACAATGAGCAGTTCTTC. V usage is TRBV11-3 and J usage is TRBJ2-1; 9 bases fit TRBD2. Germline V gene sequence: CDR1 SGHNT, CDR2 YENEEA. V shed 0 bases and J 3 bases; nucleotides not matched to a gene: 0. This CDR3 is 15 amino acids long. The entire variable domain, with the rest obtained from reference TRBV11-3 and TRBJ2-1, is as follows: EAGVVQSPRYKIIEKKQPVAFWCNPISGHNTLYWYLQNLGQGPELLIRYENEEAVDDSQLPKDRFSAERLKGVDSTLKIQPAELGDSAVYLCASSLEREGYNEQFFGPGTRLTVL.

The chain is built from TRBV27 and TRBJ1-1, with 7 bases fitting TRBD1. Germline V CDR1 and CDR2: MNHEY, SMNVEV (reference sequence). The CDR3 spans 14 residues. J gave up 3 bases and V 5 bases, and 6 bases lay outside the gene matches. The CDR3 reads CASSQKTGYTEAFF. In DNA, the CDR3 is TGTGCCAGCAGTCAAAAGACAGGGTACACTGAAGCTTTCTTT.

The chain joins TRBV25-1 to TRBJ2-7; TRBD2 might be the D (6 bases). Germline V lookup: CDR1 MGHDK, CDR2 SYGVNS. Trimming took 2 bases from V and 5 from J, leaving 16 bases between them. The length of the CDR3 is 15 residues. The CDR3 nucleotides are TGTGCCAGCAGTGAAGGAGGGCACCCCCCCCACGAGCAGTACTTC. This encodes CASSEGGHPPHEQYF.

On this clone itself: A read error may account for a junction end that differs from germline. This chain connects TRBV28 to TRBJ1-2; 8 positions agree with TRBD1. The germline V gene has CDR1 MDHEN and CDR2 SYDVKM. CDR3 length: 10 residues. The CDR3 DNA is TGTGCCAGCTCTAACAGGGGGGTGGTCTTC. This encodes CASSNRGVVF.

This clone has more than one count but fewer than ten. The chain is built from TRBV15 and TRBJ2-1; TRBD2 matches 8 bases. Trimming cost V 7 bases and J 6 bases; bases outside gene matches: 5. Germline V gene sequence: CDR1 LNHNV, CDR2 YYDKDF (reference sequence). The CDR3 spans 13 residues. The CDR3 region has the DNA TGTGCCACCACAGCGGGGGTAGTCAATGAGCAGTTCTTC. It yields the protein CATTAGVVNEQFF.

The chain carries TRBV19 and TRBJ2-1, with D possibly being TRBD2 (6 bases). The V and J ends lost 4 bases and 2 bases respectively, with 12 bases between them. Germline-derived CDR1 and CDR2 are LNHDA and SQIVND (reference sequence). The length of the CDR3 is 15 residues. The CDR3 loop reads CASSTRDSPYNEQFF. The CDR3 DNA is TGTGCCAGTAGTACCCGGGACTCCCCCTACAATGAGCAGTTCTTC.

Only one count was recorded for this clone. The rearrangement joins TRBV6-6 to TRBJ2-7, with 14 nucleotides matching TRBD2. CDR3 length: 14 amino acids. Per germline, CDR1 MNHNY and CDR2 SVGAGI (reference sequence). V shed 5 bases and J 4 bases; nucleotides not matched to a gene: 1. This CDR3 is CASSGTSGSYEQYF. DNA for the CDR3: TGTGCCAGCAGTGGGACTAGCGGGAGTTACGAGCAGTACTTC.

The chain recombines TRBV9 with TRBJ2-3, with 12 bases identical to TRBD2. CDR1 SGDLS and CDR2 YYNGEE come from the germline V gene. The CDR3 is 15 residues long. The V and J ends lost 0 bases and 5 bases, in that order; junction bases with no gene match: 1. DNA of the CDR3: TGTGCCAGCAGCGTAGCGGGACTAGCGGGAGATACGCAGTATTTT. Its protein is CASSVAGLAGDTQYF.

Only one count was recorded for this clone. CDR3 residues: CASSGGQGKDYGYTF. CDR3 nucleotide sequence: TGTGCCAGCAGTGGGGGACAGGGGAAGGACTATGGCTACACCTTC. The chain couples TRBV2 to TRBJ1-2, with 10 bases aligning to TRBD1. This CDR3 spans 15 amino acids. V gave up 4 bases and J gave up 3 bases; unmatched junction bases: 5. From germline, CDR1 is SNHLY and CDR2 FYNNEI. Supplemented by reference TRBV2 and TRBJ1-2, the full variable domain reads EPEVTQTPSHQVTQMGQEVILRCVPISNHLYFYWYRQILGQKVEFLVSFYNNEISEKSEIFDDQFSVERPDGSNFTLKIRSTKLEDSAMYFCASSGGQGKDYGYTFGSGTRLTVV.

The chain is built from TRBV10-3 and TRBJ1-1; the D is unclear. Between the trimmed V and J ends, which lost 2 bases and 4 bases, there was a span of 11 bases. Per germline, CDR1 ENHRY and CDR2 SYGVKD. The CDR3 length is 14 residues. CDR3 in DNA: TGTGCCATCAGTGAGGAGGGATTGAGCACTGAAGCTTTCTTT. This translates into CAISEEGLSTEAFF.

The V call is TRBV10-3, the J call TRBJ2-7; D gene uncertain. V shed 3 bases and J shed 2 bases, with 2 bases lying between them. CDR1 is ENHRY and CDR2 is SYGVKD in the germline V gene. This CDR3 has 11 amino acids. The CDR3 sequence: CAISDTYEQYF. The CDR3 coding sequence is TGTGCCATCAGTGACACCTACGAGCAGTACTTC.

The CDR3: CASSLIGSTDTQYF. CDR3 DNA: TGTGCCAGCAGTTTAATCGGGAGCACAGATACGCAGTATTTT. The chain joins TRBV27 to TRBJ2-3, with D unclear. Germline assignment: CDR1 MNHEY and CDR2 SMNVEV (reference sequence). V dropped 2 bases and J dropped 0 bases, with 6 bases sitting between them. This CDR3 spans 14 amino acids.

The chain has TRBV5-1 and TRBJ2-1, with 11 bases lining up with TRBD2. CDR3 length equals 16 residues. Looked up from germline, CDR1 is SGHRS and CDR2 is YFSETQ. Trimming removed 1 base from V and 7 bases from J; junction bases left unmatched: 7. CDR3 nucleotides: TGCGCCAGCAGCTTGCCCTTAGCGGGAGGGATTAATGAGCAGTTCTTC. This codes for CASSLPLAGGINEQFF.

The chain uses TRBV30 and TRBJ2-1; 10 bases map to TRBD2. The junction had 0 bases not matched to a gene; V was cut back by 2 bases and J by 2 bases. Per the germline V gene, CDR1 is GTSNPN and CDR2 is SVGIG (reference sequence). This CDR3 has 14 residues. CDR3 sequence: CAWSSGRAYNEQFF. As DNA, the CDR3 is TGTGCCTGGAGTAGCGGGAGGGCCTACAATGAGCAGTTCTTC.

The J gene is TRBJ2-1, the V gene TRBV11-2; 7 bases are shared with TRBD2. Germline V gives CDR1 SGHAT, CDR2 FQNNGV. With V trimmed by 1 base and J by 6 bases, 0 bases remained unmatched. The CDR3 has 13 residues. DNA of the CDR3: TGTGCCAGCAGCTTAGGGACTAGCAATGAGCAGTTCTTC. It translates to CASSLGTSNEQFF.

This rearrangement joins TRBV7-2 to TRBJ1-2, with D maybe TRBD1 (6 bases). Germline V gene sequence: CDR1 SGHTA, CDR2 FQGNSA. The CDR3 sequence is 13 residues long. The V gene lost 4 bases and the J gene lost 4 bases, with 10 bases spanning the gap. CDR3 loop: CASSWDIGYGYTF. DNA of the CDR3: TGTGCCAGCAGCTGGGACATCGGCTATGGCTACACCTTC.